Listed below are T cell receptor beta chains from one sample, sequenced in a study of T cell changes during pregnancy in multiple sclerosis. The data were produced by immunoSEQ multiplex PCR, yet TCRdb's version contains in-frame clones alone and is incomplete. Counted here are about 67,000 clones, roughly nine tenths occurring once; the ten biggest clones make up under 3%. The sample in question was peripheral blood, obtained in the first trimester of pregnancy. The receptors were gathered from a female donor with multiple sclerosis, enrolled in a pregnancy study. CDR3s leave out the opening cysteine and the closing phenylalanine or tryptophan. Size values are once, few and many counts, or a class for expanded clones, and some rows have none.

CDR3 length,clone size,J gene,V gene,CDR3 protein
12,once,TRBJ2-7,TRBV5-5,ASSPGPGTNEQY
15,once,TRBJ1-6,TRBV10-3,AIRASQGGYSDSPLH
12,-,TRBJ2-7,TRBV5-1,ASSAGTGGYEQY
12,-,TRBJ1-2,TRBV2,ASSRGGVRYGYT
10,-,TRBJ2-3,TRBV15,ATSVTGDTQY
12,-,TRBJ2-3,TRBV2,ASSEVGSGVTQY
14,-,TRBJ2-7,TRBV7-8,ASSPRRDGSSYEQY
12,-,TRBJ2-5,TRBV9,ASSYGHFGETQY
13,-,TRBJ2-6,TRBV11-2,ASSLAGTGANVLT
12,-,TRBJ2-3,TRBV19,ASSIVRSTDTQY
15,-,TRBJ2-1,TRBV2,ASRYQTGPLSYNEQF
12,-,TRBJ2-7,TRBV6-5,ASSPPGGNYEQY
11,-,TRBJ2-1,TRBV5-1,ASSPQGNNEQF
15,-,TRBJ2-5,TRBV7-2,ASSLIGVGPIGETQY
12,once,TRBJ2-7,TRBV6-1,ASSEGTGAYEQY
14,once,TRBJ2-3,TRBV7-3,ASSPGVRGSRDTQY
12,-,TRBJ1-5,TRBV27,ASSHGTGFQPQH
16,-,TRBJ1-6,TRBV7-2,ASSPRLGGWGDNSPLH
13,-,TRBJ2-7,TRBV9,ASSVEPGQGYEQY
12,-,TRBJ2-5,TRBV28,ASSTPGGDETQY
11,-,TRBJ2-5,TRBV5-1,ASGLAGGETQY
13,-,TRBJ2-5,TRBV18,ASSGQQRYQETQY
10,-,TRBJ2-1,TRBV11-3,ASSLGRYEQF
14,-,TRBJ2-1,TRBV10-3,AISDGGSGRTDEQF
13,-,TRBJ1-5,TRBV6-5,ASRRGIGDNQPQH
16,-,TRBJ1-5,TRBV5-5,ASSLAPHTQGFNQPQH
10,-,TRBJ1-5,TRBV29-1,SVGQINQPQH
14,-,TRBJ2-3,TRBV30,AWRNPGGPTTDTQY
12,-,TRBJ1-1,TRBV2,ASSETGMNTEAF
10,-,TRBJ1-2,TRBV18,ASSPEVGGYT
12,-,TRBJ1-4,TRBV19,ASSVQGANEKLF
11,-,TRBJ1-4,TRBV6-5,ASRSGLNEKLF
12,-,TRBJ2-7,TRBV5-6,ASSWTGVDYEQY
11,-,TRBJ1-2,TRBV30,AWSGDRRYGYT
11,-,TRBJ1-1,TRBV30,ASTGTANTEAF
14,-,TRBJ2-7,TRBV7-6,ASSLGLAGDNYEQY
14,-,TRBJ2-2,TRBV27,ASSPTGTRVAGELF
13,once,TRBJ1-2,TRBV15,ATSRDYSAWYGYT
13,-,TRBJ1-5,TRBV6-6,ASSTQPYSNQPQH
11,-,TRBJ1-1,TRBV5-1,ASSLYRHTEAF
17,-,TRBJ1-5,TRBV12-5,ASGLVLGTGRFGNQPQH
11,-,TRBJ1-2,TRBV27,ASSSSDRLGYT
15,-,TRBJ2-2,TRBV2,ASSDTSGGVWTGELF
15,-,TRBJ1-1,TRBV19,ASSVSMTGGDSTEAF
14,-,TRBJ2-5,TRBV5-6,ASSWGDSPRQETQY
13,-,TRBJ1-4,TRBV15,ATSRSRTGAEKLF
13,-,TRBJ2-4,TRBV15,ATSIPAGNKNIQY
11,-,TRBJ1-2,TRBV30,AWSARDSQGYT
11,-,TRBJ1-2,TRBV5-1,ASSLDSGYGYT
13,-,TRBJ2-7,TRBV10-3,AISDFLAGTYEQY
13,-,TRBJ2-2,TRBV7-9,ASMAGTGGNGELF
11,-,TRBJ2-5,TRBV5-6,ASSRAGVETQY
12,-,TRBJ1-6,TRBV6-5,ASSYKGYNSPLH
13,once,TRBJ2-7,TRBV18,ASSPPLGSSYEQY